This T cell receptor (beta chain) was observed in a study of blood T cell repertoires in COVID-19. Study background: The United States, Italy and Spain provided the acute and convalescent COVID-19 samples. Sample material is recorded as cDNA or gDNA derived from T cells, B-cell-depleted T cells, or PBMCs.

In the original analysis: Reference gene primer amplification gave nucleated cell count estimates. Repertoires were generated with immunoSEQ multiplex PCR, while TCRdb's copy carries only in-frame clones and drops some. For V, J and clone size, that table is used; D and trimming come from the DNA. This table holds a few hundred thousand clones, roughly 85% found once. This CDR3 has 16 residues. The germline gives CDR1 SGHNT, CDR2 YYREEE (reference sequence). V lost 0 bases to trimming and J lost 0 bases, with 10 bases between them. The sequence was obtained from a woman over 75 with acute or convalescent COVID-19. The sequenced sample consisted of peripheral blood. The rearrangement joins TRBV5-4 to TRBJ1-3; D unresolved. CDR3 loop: CASSLGAPNSGNTIYF. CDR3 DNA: TGTGCCAGCAGCTTGGGGGCACCGAACTCTGGAAACACCATATATTTT.